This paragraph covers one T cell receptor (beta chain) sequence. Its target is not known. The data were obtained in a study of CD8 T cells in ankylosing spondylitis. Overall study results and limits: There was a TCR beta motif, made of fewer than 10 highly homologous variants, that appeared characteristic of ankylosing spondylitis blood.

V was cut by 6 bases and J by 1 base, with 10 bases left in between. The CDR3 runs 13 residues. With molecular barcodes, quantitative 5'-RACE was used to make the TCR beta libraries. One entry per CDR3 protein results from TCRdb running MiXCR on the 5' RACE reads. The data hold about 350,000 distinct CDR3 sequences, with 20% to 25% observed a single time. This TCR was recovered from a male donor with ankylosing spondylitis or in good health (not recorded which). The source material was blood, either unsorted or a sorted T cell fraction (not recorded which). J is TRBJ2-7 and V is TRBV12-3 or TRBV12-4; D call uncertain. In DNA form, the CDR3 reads TGTGCCAGCAGACAAACCGGGTCCTACGAGCAGTACTTC. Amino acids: CASRQTGSYEQYF.